The next 31 T cell receptor beta chains were all read from a single sample in a study of OX40 agonist ivuxolimab in advanced cancers. The repertoire was sequenced with immunoSEQ multiplex PCR; TCRdb's copy has only in-frame clones and lacks some. Found here are almost 90,000 clones, just over 90% of them singletons; the top ten hold 0.6% to 0.8%. The material was CD4+ or CD8+ T cells sorted from blood, obtained in a trial of the OX40 agonist ivuxolimab. Receptors were obtained from an adult with an advanced solid tumor such as melanoma, head and neck, liver or kidney cancer.

The V and J genes are TRBV19 and TRBJ1-1; D possibly corresponds to TRBD1 (6 bases). V was pared by 4 bases and J by 4 bases, with 13 bases between. Germline CDR1 and CDR2: LNHDA and SQIVND (reference sequence). This CDR3 is 14 amino acids long. This CDR3 reads CASSTPQGRTEAFF. The CDR3 nucleotides are TGTGCCAGTAGTACCCCCCAGGGGCGCACTGAAGCTTTCTTT.

The rearrangement joins TRBV20-1 to TRBJ2-3; D unresolved. CDR3 size: 11 residues. Looked up from germline, CDR1 is DFQATT and CDR2 is SNEGSKA (reference sequence). The V and J ends lost 4 bases and 3 bases respectively, with 5 bases between them. The CDR3 is CSAMRTDTQYF. In DNA, the CDR3 is TGCAGTGCTATGAGAACAGATACGCAGTATTTT.

The CDR3 is CASTLGANYGYTF. The DNA for the CDR3 is TGTGCCAGCACCTTGGGGGCTAACTATGGCTACACCTTC. The chain has TRBV28 and TRBJ1-2; TRBD1 is a possible D gene (5 bases). This CDR3 has 13 residues. Germline V gives CDR1 MDHEN, CDR2 SYDVKM. Trimming pared 7 bases from V and 0 bases from J, leaving 9 bases between.

This chain links TRBV27 with TRBJ2-7; maybe TRBD2 (6 bases). CDR3 size: 15 residues. CDR1 and CDR2 (germline): MNHEY, SMNVEV (reference sequence). Trimming left V 4 bases short and J 7 bases short, with 20 bases between. DNA of the CDR3: TGTGCCAGCAGTTCTATGGACGGAGGGGCCTGGGAGCAGTACTTC. Protein product: CASSSMDGGAWEQYF.

The genes are TRBV9 and TRBJ1-2, with a possible D match to TRBD1 (6 bases). V was clipped by 0 bases and J by 5 bases, with 20 bases between them. CDR1 and CDR2 (germline): SGDLS, YYNGEE. This CDR3 spans 17 amino acids. CDR3 sequence (DNA): TGTGCCAGCAGCGTAGAATGGCAGGGGATATTGGGGTATGGCTACACCTTC. Amino acid sequence: CASSVEWQGILGYGYTF.

The chain recombines TRBV27 with TRBJ2-3, with D uncertain. The V end lost 3 bases, the J end lost 5 bases, and 6 bases lay between the germline ends. Germline V CDR1 and CDR2: MNHEY, SMNVEV (reference sequence). The CDR3 spans 12 residues. This chain's CDR3 is CASSFMGDTQYF. The CDR3 DNA reads as TGTGCCAGCAGTTTTATGGGAGATACGCAGTATTTT.

The V gene is TRBV9, the J gene TRBJ2-1, with 8 bases lining up with TRBD2. CDR3 length: 14 amino acids. CDR1 and CDR2 (germline): SGDLS, YYNGEE. J gave up 6 bases and V 0 bases, and 2 bases lay outside the gene matches. The CDR3 region is CASSVAGTSNEQFF. The CDR3 nucleotides are TGTGCCAGCAGCGTAGCTGGGACTAGCAATGAGCAGTTCTTC.

The rearrangement joins TRBV7-2 to TRBJ2-7, with 7 bases matching TRBD1. J gave up 3 bases and V 5 bases, and 4 bases lay outside the gene matches. Per germline, CDR1 SGHTA and CDR2 FQGNSA. The CDR3 is made up of 13 amino acids. CDR3 nucleotides: TGTGCCAGCAGCCAGGGACAGCACTACGAGCAGTACTTC. Amino acids: CASSQGQHYEQYF.

The CDR3 here is CASSISGGHYNEQFF. The CDR3 DNA sequence: TGTGCCAGCAGCATTAGCGGGGGCCATTACAATGAGCAGTTCTTC. This sequence joins TRBV7-8 and TRBJ2-1; 9 bases are shared with TRBD2. The CDR3 is 15 residues long. Germline V gene data show CDR1 as SGHVS and CDR2 as FQNEAQ. J gave up 4 bases and V 5 bases, and 6 bases lay outside the gene matches.

The rearrangement links TRBV5-1 to TRBJ2-1; a possible D gene is TRBD2 (6 bases). The CDR3 is 15 amino acids. V dropped 7 bases and J dropped 5 bases, with 19 bases sitting between them. CDR1 and CDR2 (germline): SGHRS, YFSETQ. CDR3 amino acids: CASPPPGVNNNEQFF. DNA of the CDR3: TGCGCCAGCCCCCCCCCGGGAGTAAACAACAATGAGCAGTTCTTC.

This clone was counted between two and nine times. The CDR3 spells CASSWGTANTGELFF. DNA of the CDR3: TGCGCCAGCAGCTGGGGGACAGCGAACACCGGGGAGCTGTTTTTT. The chain couples TRBV5-1 to TRBJ2-2; 7 bases are a match to TRBD1. V trimming: 3 bases; J trimming: 0 bases; junction bases outside the gene matches: 2. CDR3 length: 15 residues. Germline loops: CDR1 SGHRS, CDR2 YFSETQ. Full variable domain (remainder filled in from reference TRBV5-1 and TRBJ2-2): KAGVTQTPRYLIKTRGQQVTLSCSPISGHRSVSWYQQTPGQGLQFLFEYFSETQRNKGNFPGRFSGRQFSNSRSEMNVSTLELGDSALYLCASSWGTANTGELFFGEGSRLTVL.

The V call is TRBV18, the J call TRBJ1-1, with 8 positions matching TRBD1. V shed 5 bases, J shed 12 bases, and the junction held 8 bases outside the gene matches. The CDR3 is 12 residues long. Germline V gives CDR1 KGHSH, CDR2 LQKENI. For the CDR3, the DNA is TGTGCCAGCTCATCGCGGACAGGGACTACTTTCTTT. Its protein is CASSSRTGTTFF.

The CDR3 DNA reads as TGTGCCAGCAGTCCGGGACAGGGAAACTATGGCTACACCTTC. Its translation: CASSPGQGNYGYTF. The chain carries TRBV6-5 and TRBJ1-2, with TRBD1 identical over 9 bases. Losses at the gene ends were 5 bases for V and 2 bases for J; bases not matched to a gene: 3. CDR1 and CDR2 from the germline V gene are MNHEY and SVGAGI. CDR3 length equals 14 residues.

This chain connects TRBV7-9 to TRBJ2-2; no definite D call. Trimming took off 3 bases at V and 5 bases at J, with 7 bases between the two ends. The CDR3 has 13 amino acids. Germline CDR1 is SEHNR and CDR2 is FQNEAQ (reference sequence). CDR3 nucleotide sequence: TGTGCCAGCAGCTTGGAGAGGACCGGGGAGCTGTTTTTT. This encodes CASSLERTGELFF.

The chain has TRBV5-1 and TRBJ2-1; 10 bases line up with TRBD1. Germline V gene sequence: CDR1 SGHRS, CDR2 YFSETQ. The V gene end was trimmed by 4 bases and the J gene end by 2 bases; junction bases not matched to a gene: 3. CDR3 size: 15 residues. CDR3 amino acids: CASSPGQGTYNEQFF. The CDR3 bases are TGCGCCAGCAGCCCGGGACAGGGGACCTACAATGAGCAGTTCTTC.

The chain uses TRBV18 and TRBJ1-3; a possible D gene is TRBD1 (6 bases). Trimming removed 3 bases at V and 4 bases at J, with 16 bases between. Germline V lookup: CDR1 KGHSH, CDR2 LQKENI. There are 16 residues in the CDR3. CDR3 nucleotides: TGTGCCAGCTCACCCAGTGGGCAGGGGCCAGGAAACACCATATATTTT. Its protein product is CASSPSGQGPGNTIYF.

This sequence joins TRBV6-5 and TRBJ2-5; no reliable D call. V was trimmed by 6 bases and J by 2 bases, leaving 13 bases between them. Germline CDR1 MNHEY, CDR2 SVGAGI. CDR3 size: 14 residues. The CDR3 sequence is CASSPAGIQETQYF. The CDR3 DNA follows: TGTGCCAGCAGCCCCGCAGGTATACAAGAGACCCAGTACTTC.

This chain joins TRBV18 and TRBJ2-7; D is ambiguous. The CDR3 covers 16 residues. The V end lost 2 bases, the J end lost 0 bases, and 14 bases lay between the germline ends. The germline CDR1 and CDR2 sequences are KGHSH and LQKENI. The CDR3 sequence is CASSPNSAASSYEQYF. DNA for the CDR3: TGTGCCAGCTCACCAAATTCGGCAGCCAGCTCCTACGAGCAGTACTTC.

This chain links TRBV7-9 with TRBJ2-7, with D perhaps matching TRBD1 (6 bases). The CDR3 is 16 amino acids. Between the trimmed V and J ends, which lost 1 base and 7 bases, there was a span of 20 bases. Germline CDR1 reads SEHNR; CDR2 reads FQNEAQ (reference sequence). Here the CDR3 reads CASSLVQGPDFGEQYF. DNA of the CDR3: TGTGCCAGCAGCTTAGTACAGGGACCGGATTTTGGGGAGCAGTACTTC.

The chain is built from TRBV7-9 and TRBJ2-1, with D possibly matching TRBD2 (6 bases). The CDR3 consists of 16 residues. From germline, CDR1 is SEHNR and CDR2 FQNEAQ (reference sequence). V was shortened by 2 bases and J by 5 bases, with 16 bases between the two germline ends. The CDR3 spells CASSLTGDYWNNEQFF. The CDR3 nucleotides read TGTGCCAGCAGCTTAACGGGAGATTACTGGAACAATGAGCAGTTCTTC.

Only a few counts were recorded for this clone. The V and J genes are TRBV6-5 and TRBJ2-3, with 7 bases lining up with TRBD1. The CDR3 totals 15 residues. Germline CDR1 reads MNHEY; CDR2 reads SVGAGI. The V and J ends lost 6 bases and 4 bases, in that order; junction bases with no gene match: 10. CDR3 in DNA: TGTGCCAGCAGATACAGGGGACGCAGCGCAGATACGCAGTATTTT. Its translation: CASRYRGRSADTQYF.

J is TRBJ2-2 and V is TRBV7-6; TRBD1 agrees at 9 bases. Germline-derived CDR1 and CDR2 are SGHVS and FNYEAQ. V lost 4 bases to trimming and J lost 7 bases; unmatched junction nucleotides: 13. The CDR3 is 17 residues long. CDR3 DNA: TGTGCCAGCAGCTCGTCCGGGACAGGGTGGGTCGGCGGGGAGCTGTTTTTT. Its protein product is CASSSSGTGWVGGELFF.

The chain employs TRBV29-1 and TRBJ2-7; 11 bases map to TRBD1. There are 12 residues in the CDR3. Germline trimming cut 7 bases from V and 3 bases from J; bases unmatched to any gene: 2. Germline CDR1 reads SQVTM; CDR2 reads ANQGSEA. CDR3 bases: TGCAGCGCCGGGACAGGGGGCTACGAGCAGTACTTC. As protein: CSAGTGGYEQYF.

This rearrangement joins TRBV5-8 to TRBJ2-1, with 7 bases lining up with TRBD1. The ends lost 4 bases at V and 2 bases at J; junction bases unmatched: 9. The CDR3 is made up of 16 amino acids. Per the germline V gene, CDR1 is SGHTS and CDR2 is YDEGEE. CDR3 sequence reads: CASSARDSTTYNEQFF. The CDR3 nucleotides are TGTGCCAGCAGCGCAAGGGACAGTACTACCTACAATGAGCAGTTCTTC.

This chain connects TRBV4-2 to TRBJ2-5; D unresolved. Germline CDR1 and CDR2: LGHNA and YNFKEQ. Trimming stripped 1 base from V and 0 bases from J, with 9 bases between. This CDR3 is 15 amino acids long. The CDR3 DNA reads TGTGCCAGCAGCCAAGTGGTACAGAACCAAGAGACCCAGTACTTC. Translating gives CASSQVVQNQETQYF.

This clone was picked up a small number of times. This rearrangement joins TRBV28 to TRBJ1-6, with TRBD1 as a possible D gene (5 bases). CDR3 size: 13 residues. V gave up 9 bases and J gave up 11 bases, with 17 bases separating them. Germline CDR1 and CDR2: MDHEN and SYDVKM. CDR3 region: CASGRGSLPPLHF. In DNA, the CDR3 is TGTGCCAGTGGGAGGGGCTCCCTACCACCCCTCCACTTT.

The chain combines TRBV18 with TRBJ1-2, with TRBD1 matching 10 bases. The germline CDR1 and CDR2 sequences are KGHSH and LQKENI. This CDR3 region has 15 residues. J gave up 7 bases and V 2 bases, and 7 bases lay outside the gene matches. CDR3 bases: TGTGCCAGCTCACCAGCGCGACAGGGGGCGATTGGCTACACCTTC. It encodes CASSPARQGAIGYTF. Filled out from reference TRBV18 and TRBJ1-2, the complete variable domain reads NAGVMQNPRHLVRRRGQEARLRCSPMKGHSHVYWYRQLPEEGLKFMVYLQKENIIDESGMPKERFSAEFPKEGPSILRIQQVVRGDSAAYFCASSPARQGAIGYTFGSGTRLTVV.

The genes are TRBV28 and TRBJ2-3; the D gene is possibly TRBD1 (7 bases). The ends were cut back, 6 bases at V and 2 bases at J, with 24 bases in the middle. Germline V CDR1 and CDR2: MDHEN, SYDVKM. The CDR3 runs 18 residues. The CDR3 loop is CASSPGGLGGKSTDTQYF. CDR3 nucleotide sequence: TGTGCCAGCAGCCCCGGGGGATTAGGGGGCAAGTCCACAGATACGCAGTATTTT.

V usage is TRBV7-2 and J usage is TRBJ2-3; no clear D gene. Germline-derived CDR1 and CDR2 are SGHTA and FQGNSA. The length of the CDR3 is 16 residues. Between the trimmed V and J ends, which lost 2 bases and 2 bases, there was a span of 14 bases. CDR3 nucleotide sequence: TGTGCCAGCAGCTTAAAGTCGGGCAGAGTCACAGATACGCAGTATTTT. This translates into CASSLKSGRVTDTQYF.

Only a few counts were recorded for this clone. V usage is TRBV4-3 and J usage is TRBJ1-2; D possibly corresponds to TRBD1 (5 bases). The CDR3 extends over 16 amino acids. The V end was cut by 3 bases, the J end by 4 bases, with 18 bases between. The germline V gene has CDR1 LGHNA and CDR2 YSLEER. The DNA of the CDR3 is TGCGCCAGCAGCCAGTCACATCACGACAGCCTCTATGGCTACACCTTC. Translated: CASSQSHHDSLYGYTF.

CDR3 sequence: CASSIFPPLSTDTQYF. In DNA, the CDR3 is TGTGCCAGTAGTATATTCCCGCCACTTAGCACAGATACGCAGTATTTT. This chain links TRBV19 with TRBJ2-3; unclear D gene. Germline V gives CDR1 LNHDA, CDR2 SQIVND (reference sequence). The V end was cut by 2 bases, the J end by 0 bases, with 12 bases between. The CDR3 runs 16 residues.